This T cell receptor (beta chain) was documented in a study of long-term antiretroviral therapy in people with HIV. CDR1 and CDR2 (germline): SGHKS, YYEKEE (reference sequence). This CDR3 has 14 amino acids. V was cut by 0 bases and J by 0 bases, with 7 bases left in between. A remark on this clone: Its antigen is not known.

immunoSEQ v3.0 was run at survey level. The target of sequencing was 40,000-50,000 T-cell genomes per sample. The assay was immunoSEQ multiplex PCR, and TCRdb's table has in-frame clones only and misses some. The profile covers fewer than 35,000 clones, with 75% to 85% appearing a single time and almost 4.5% taken by the ten largest. Overall study findings and caveats: Gathering of blood took place between about 2003 and 2017, possibly under older ART regimens.

The TCR comes from a man younger than 35 with HIV. The chain recombines TRBV5-5 with TRBJ2-7, with D unclear. Sequenced here: unsorted PBMCs, sampled about 3.5 years after starting antiretroviral therapy. As DNA, the CDR3 is TGTGCCAGCAGCTTGGAGGGCAGCTCCTACGAGCAGTACTTC. This sequence encodes CASSLEGSSYEQYF.